This TCR beta chain was recovered during a study of PD-L1 blockade in urothelial cancer. Time point: pretreatment peripheral blood. TCRdb's table, derived via immunoSEQ multiplex PCR, lists solely in-frame clones and lacks some. The sample shows over 35,000 clones, about 82% of them seen only once. With 4 bases removed from V and 3 bases from J, the gap between germline ends came to 19 bases. The germline V gene has CDR1 LNHDA and CDR2 SQIVND (reference sequence). CDR3 length equals 16 residues. This TCR came from a man older than 75 with urothelial cancer. This chain connects TRBV19 to TRBJ2-7, with a weak D call TRBD2 (6 bases). The input for sequencing was PBMCs, taken around atezolizumab (anti-PD-L1) treatment. In DNA, the CDR3 is TGTGCCAGTAGTACGAATAGAGGCGGGAAAGGCTACGAGCAGTACTTC. As protein: CASSTNRGGKGYEQYF.